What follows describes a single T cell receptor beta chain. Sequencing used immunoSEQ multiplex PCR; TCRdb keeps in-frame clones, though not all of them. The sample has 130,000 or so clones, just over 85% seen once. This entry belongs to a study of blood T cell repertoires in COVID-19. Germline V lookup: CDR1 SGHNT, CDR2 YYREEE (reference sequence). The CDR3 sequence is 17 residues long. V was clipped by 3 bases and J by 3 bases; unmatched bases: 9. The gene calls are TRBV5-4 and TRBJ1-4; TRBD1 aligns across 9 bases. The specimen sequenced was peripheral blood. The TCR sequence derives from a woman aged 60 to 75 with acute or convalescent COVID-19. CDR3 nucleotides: TGTGCCAGCAGCTCCGGGACAGGGCGAACGGCTAATGAAAAACTGTTTTTT. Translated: CASSSGTGRTANEKLFF.